The T cell receptor beta chain described here comes from a study of T cell repertoires in cytomegalovirus infection. In the study overall: As its CMV epitopes, the study selected recently identified HLA-C-restricted and well-studied HLA-B-restricted targets. Shared public TCR beta signatures pointed to both CMV infection and a matching HLA type.

Study findings and constraints: Carriage of CMV together with the relevant HLA was identifiable through cumulative public TCR beta family frequency. In two of eight donors, the top clonotype was HLA-C-restricted CMV-specific.

TCRdb itself ran the reads through MiXCR, one entry per CDR3 protein. The data contain hundreds of thousands of distinct CDR3 sequences, around 35% of them seen just once; the ten biggest clones take up approximately 18%. V gave up 0 bases and J gave up 5 bases, with 14 bases separating them. The CDR3 length is 15 residues. Per germline, CDR1 MGHRA and CDR2 YSYEKL. For this clonotype: Antigen unknown.

This chain connects TRBV4-1 to TRBJ2-7; D is ambiguous. The receptor was derived from a human donor in good health (CMV status not recorded). Some clones in this sample may be carry-over from other donors' samples. Sequences were derived from cultured PBMCs, sampled from culture after CMV antigen stimulation. DNA for the CDR3: TGCGCCAGCAGCCAAGATTGGGCCCCCGTGAACGAGCAGTACTTC. This translates into CASSQDWAPVNEQYF.